This T cell receptor beta chain was obtained from a study of blood T cell repertoires in COVID-19 (dated by TCRdb to 2019 to 2021). With regard to the full study: Samples from collaborators originated in the United States, Italy and Spain and spanned both the acute and convalescent phases of COVID-19. Deeply sampled blood TCRbeta repertoires from subjects exposed to, actively infected with, or recovered from COVID-19 were included in the dataset. The prospective study material was composed of cDNA or gDNA derived from T cells, B-cell-depleted T cells, or PBMCs. Samples came from the ongoing ImmuneRACE study (first 160 participants) plus 1,254 subjects from 6 global collaborators. Where available, HLA class I and class II types were obtained from metadata supplied by the sample provider rather than from assay-based typing. The repertoires were released in a freely available public database meant as a resource for research on the immune response to SARS-CoV-2. A de-identified subject ID, COVID-19 status, age in years and sex were almost always included in the sample metadata.

Results the study describes overall, beyond this receptor: How much clinical and demographic metadata was included differed by source and by participant, and the metadata was provided uncurated.

Spanning cysteine to phenylalanine, the CDR3 consists of 15 amino acids. CDR3 DNA only is kept here, 45 bases in frame from base 1. Deletion took 2 bases off V and 3 bases off J, with a span of 11 bases between the germline ends. The CDR1 and CDR2 encoded by the germline V gene (reference sequence) are LGHDT and YNNKEL. The immunoSEQ Assay, a bias-controlled multiplex PCR, was used to amplify TCRbeta CDR3 regions from genomic DNA. The original methods were these. The number of nucleated cells in each sample was estimated from the amplification of reference gene primers within the assay. To quantify the absolute abundance of each unique TCRbeta CDR3 rearrangement, sequence reads were collapsed and filtered. For each sample, productive Simpson clonality was calculated as the square root of Simpson's diversity index over productive rearrangements. The table was pulled from immuneACCESS by TCRdb, which kept in-frame rearrangements only. Such tables lose some clones; where checked, under half of the loss comes from unresolved V genes, and the rest has no known cause. From that table come the V and J calls and clone size; the DNA was used to work out D and trimming. In all, the sample holds approximately 35,000 clones, and 84% of those were seen once. The ten largest account for roughly 13% of the sample.

The collaborating institutions used their own protocols to collect whole blood in K2EDTA tubes. For TCRbeta analysis, collaborator samples were shipped as frozen whole blood, as isolated PBMCs, or as DNA extracted from either sample type. The table lists this clone with a count of one. Its cognate antigen has yet to be identified. One base away there is no much larger clone; base qualities are not given. In this chain, TRBV3-1 (or the pseudogene TRBV3-2) is recombined with TRBJ2-1; perhaps TRBD2 is the D gene, with 5 bases matching. Sequencing was done on a sample of peripheral blood. The clonotype was recovered from a human donor in a cohort sampled during active COVID-19. CDR3 region: CASSQSAAGYNEQFF. The bases are TGTGCCAGCAGCCAAAGTGCTGCGGGCTACAATGAGCAGTTCTTC.